Included here is one T cell receptor (beta chain) sequence, with context. This sample is part of a study of control samples from healthy donors and cancer patients. Germline CDR1 and CDR2: SNHLY and FYNNEI. CDR3 size: 14 residues. V gave up 7 bases and J gave up 10 bases, with 20 bases separating them. Assay used: immunoSEQ multiplex PCR; TCRdb lists only in-frame clones, some missing. The sample carries more than 60,000 clones, 90% recorded once. The rearrangement uses TRBV2 and TRBJ1-5; unclear D gene. This clonotype was obtained from a man aged 60 to 75 with colorectal cancer. The sample was PBMCs. The CDR3: CASTEGRGVGPQHF. In nucleotides, the CDR3 is TGTGCCAGCACCGAAGGACGAGGAGTCGGACCCCAGCATTTT. The whole variable domain, remainder taken from reference TRBV2 and TRBJ1-5, is EPEVTQTPSHQVTQMGQEVILRCVPISNHLYFYWYRQILGQKVEFLVSFYNNEISEKSEIFDDQFSVERPDGSNFTLKIRSTKLEDSAMYFCASTEGRGVGPQHFGDGTRLSIL.